A single sample gave rise to the 29 T cell receptor beta chains below, sequenced in a study of identical twins. Via MiXCR, TCRdb re-called the 5' RACE reads, giving one row per CDR3 protein. The sample holds roughly 720,000 distinct CDR3 sequences, 15% to 20% seen once. This sample was shared with a second study, whose subject was T cells expressing NK-cell markers.

Sequencing was carried out using PBMCs. These receptors were collected from a young woman in good health.

The chain uses TRBV10-3 and TRBJ1-1, with D unclear. The CDR3 totals 12 residues. Germline V gives CDR1 ENHRY, CDR2 SYGVKD. The V end lost 3 bases, the J end lost 8 bases, and 10 bases lay between the germline ends. The CDR3 sequence: CAISDTGHEAFF. The CDR3, as DNA: TGTGCCATCAGTGATACCGGGCACGAAGCTTTCTTT.

This clonotype has a handful of counts. The chain combines TRBV6-5 with TRBJ2-2; TRBD2 matches 7 bases. CDR3 length: 12 amino acids. Germline CDR1 MNHEY, CDR2 SVGAGI. The junction had 0 bases not matched to a gene; V was cut back by 4 bases and J by 7 bases. CDR3 bases: TGTGCCAGCAGTTCGGGGGGCGGGGAGCTGTTTTTT. Translation gives CASSSGGGELFF.

V is TRBV5-6 and J is TRBJ2-1, with TRBD1 matching over 7 bases. The CDR3 spans 13 residues. The junction had 9 bases not matched to a gene; V was cut back by 4 bases and J by 11 bases. Germline V gene data show CDR1 as SGHDT and CDR2 as YYEEEE. CDR3 residues: CASSPDRTGKQFF. The DNA for the CDR3 is TGTGCCAGCAGCCCGGATCGGACAGGCAAGCAGTTCTTC.

This clonotype showed up just a few times. This chain uses TRBV15 with TRBJ1-2; a weak D match, TRBD1 (6 bases). V was clipped by 1 base and J by 8 bases, with 14 bases between them. The CDR3 sequence is 14 residues long. Germline V lookup: CDR1 LNHNV, CDR2 YYDKDF (reference sequence). The CDR3 protein is CATSRVLGAEGYTF. The CDR3 DNA reads as TGTGCCACCAGCAGAGTGCTGGGGGCGGAGGGCTACACCTTC.

There are a few counts of this clonotype. The CDR3 protein is CASGLPPGSTDTQYF. The CDR3 nucleotides read TGTGCCAGCGGCCTCCCCCCGGGGAGCACAGATACGCAGTATTTT. The chain employs TRBV5-5 and TRBJ2-3; perhaps TRBD2 as D (5 bases). Trimming cost V 7 bases and J 0 bases, with 15 bases left between them. The germline V gene encodes CDR1 SGHKS and CDR2 YYEKEE (reference sequence). The CDR3 sequence is 15 residues long.

This clonotype was seen ten or more times. J is TRBJ2-1 and V is TRBV20-1; 10 bases fit TRBD2. Germline V CDR1 and CDR2: DFQATT, SNEGSKA (reference sequence). The CDR3 loop spans 15 amino acids. With V trimmed by 6 bases and J by 5 bases, 10 bases remained unmatched. The CDR3 loop reads CSAGRSGRDNNEQFF. In nucleotides, the CDR3 is TGCAGTGCCGGAAGAAGCGGGAGGGACAACAATGAGCAGTTCTTC.

This sequence joins TRBV7-8 and TRBJ2-2; D may match TRBD1 or TRBD2 (5 bases each). V was pared by 5 bases and J by 6 bases, with 16 bases between. The CDR3 consists of 15 residues. Looked up from germline, CDR1 is SGHVS and CDR2 is FQNEAQ. This chain's CDR3 is CASSTSGTQAGELFF. CDR3 DNA: TGTGCCAGCAGCACCTCGGGAACACAGGCCGGGGAGCTGTTTTTT.

The chain joins TRBV7-3 to TRBJ1-2; D unresolved. The germline V gene has CDR1 SGHTA and CDR2 FQGTGA. The CDR3 is 14 residues long. V lost 3 bases and J 0 bases, leaving 8 bases between the germline ends. CDR3 in DNA: TGTGCCAGCAGCTTTATTAGGTCTAACTATGGCTACACCTTC. This gives the protein CASSFIRSNYGYTF.

The rearrangement uses TRBV6-1 and TRBJ1-4; tentative D call: TRBD1 (5 bases). The CDR3 is 14 amino acids. Deletions cut 5 bases from V and 8 bases from J, with 15 bases between. Germline CDR1 MNHNS, CDR2 SASEGT. CDR3 loop: CASSKQAGGEKLFF. Written as DNA, the CDR3 is TGTGCCAGCAGTAAACAGGCGGGAGGAGAAAAACTGTTTTTT.

The chain employs TRBV5-1 and TRBJ1-2; D remains ambiguous. The V gene lost 2 bases and the J gene lost 4 bases, with 9 bases spanning the gap. This CDR3 comprises 13 residues. Looked up from germline, CDR1 is SGHRS and CDR2 is YFSETQ. The CDR3 here is CASSFGEVYGYTF. As DNA, the CDR3 is TGCGCCAGCAGCTTTGGGGAGGTCTATGGCTACACCTTC.

This clonotype showed up just a few times. This chain connects TRBV3-1 to TRBJ2-2, with D unclear. V gave up 0 bases and J gave up 6 bases, with 2 bases separating them. Germline CDR1 and CDR2: LGHDT and YNNKEL (reference sequence). CDR3 length: 12 amino acids. This chain's CDR3 is CASSQDPGELFF. CDR3 nucleotide sequence: TGTGCCAGCAGCCAAGATCCCGGGGAGCTGTTTTTT. Together with reference TRBV3-1 and TRBJ2-2, the CDR3 gives the full variable domain: DTAVSQTPKYLVTQMGNDKSIKCEQNLGHDTMYWYKQDSKKFLKIMFSYNNKELIINETVPNRFSPKSPDKAHLNLHINSLELGDSAVYFCASSQDPGELFFGEGSRLTVL.

This clonotype was detected a few times. The genes are TRBV24-1 and TRBJ2-1; TRBD1 might be the D (6 bases). The CDR3 length is 17 residues. V lost 4 bases to trimming and J lost 8 bases, with 23 bases between them. The V gene's germline CDR1 is KGHDR and CDR2 SFDVKD. CDR3 residues: CATSDPRQARVGDEQFF. The CDR3 DNA reads as TGTGCCACCAGTGACCCCAGACAGGCAAGAGTAGGCGATGAGCAGTTCTTC.

The J gene is TRBJ1-2, the V gene TRBV6-1, with a weak D call TRBD1 (5 bases). Per germline, CDR1 MNHNS and CDR2 SASEGT. V was cut by 2 bases and J by 1 base, with 14 bases left in between. The CDR3 contains 16 residues. CDR3 sequence (DNA): TGTGCCAGCAGTGAACAACAGGTCTGGTATAACTATGGCTACACCTTC. This codes for CASSEQQVWYNYGYTF.

This chain connects TRBV15 to TRBJ1-4; no reliable D call. Germline CDR1 LNHNV, CDR2 YYDKDF (reference sequence). Trimming took off 5 bases at V and 8 bases at J, with 12 bases between the two ends. The CDR3 has 13 amino acids. The CDR3 sequence is CATSEGSYEKLFF. CDR3 nucleotides: TGTGCCACCAGCGAGGGAAGCTACGAAAAACTGTTTTTT. The entire variable domain, with the rest obtained from reference TRBV15 and TRBJ1-4, is as follows: DAMVIQNPRYQVTQFGKPVTLSCSQTLNHNVMYWYQQKSSQAPKLLFHYYDKDFNNEADTPDNFQSRRPNTSFCFLDIRSPGLGDTAMYLCATSEGSYEKLFFGSGTQLSVL.

The chain combines TRBV27 with TRBJ2-7; D may be TRBD2 (5 bases). This CDR3 contains 14 residues. Per the germline V gene, CDR1 is MNHEY and CDR2 is SMNVEV (reference sequence). V lost 8 bases and J lost 7, with 21 bases in between. CDR3 coding DNA: TGTGCCAGCTACGGTCCACCTCCGGGATTGGAGCAGTACTTC. Protein: CASYGPPPGLEQYF.

Points on this clonotype: The junction differs from germline at one of its ends, possibly a read error. J is TRBJ2-1 and V is TRBV7-9, with 7 bases that match TRBD1. This CDR3 is 14 amino acids long. Per the germline V gene, CDR1 is SEHNR and CDR2 is FQNEAQ (reference sequence). Here the CDR3 reads CASRGKLSYNEQFF. The DNA for the CDR3 is TGTGCTAGCAGGGGGAAGTTATCCTACAATGAGCAGTTCTTC. The whole variable domain, filled in from reference TRBV7-9 and TRBJ2-1, reads DTGVSQNPRHKITKRGQNVTFRCDPISEHNRLYWYRQTLGQGPEFLTYFQNEAQLEKSRLLSDRFSAERPKGSFSTLEIQRTEQGDSAMYLCASRGKLSYNEQFFGPGTRLTVL.

This sequence joins TRBV20-1 and TRBJ2-7, with TRBD2 matching over 11 bases. The junction had 8 bases not matched to a gene; V was cut back by 6 bases and J by 4 bases. CDR1 and CDR2 from the germline V gene are DFQATT and SNEGSKA (reference sequence). The CDR3 covers 14 residues. CDR3 residues: CSAVAGGGVYEQYF. The CDR3 DNA reads TGCAGTGCGGTAGCGGGGGGGGGTGTATACGAGCAGTACTTC.

The sample holds a few counts of this clonotype. The V gene is TRBV5-1, the J gene TRBJ1-2; perhaps TRBD1 as D (5 bases). This CDR3 has 14 amino acids. CDR1 is SGHRS, CDR2 YFSETQ, per germline. Trimming shortened V by 5 bases and J by 2 bases, and 13 bases separated the two germline ends. CDR3 sequence reads: CASRAGTSNYGYTF. CDR3 DNA sequence: TGCGCCAGCAGAGCCGGGACCTCAAACTATGGCTACACCTTC.

The CDR3 DNA reads TGTGCCAGCAGCTTTGGGTCGGGACAGCTGACTTTC. It specifies CASSFGSGQLTF. This chain joins TRBV5-6 and TRBJ2-6; TRBD1 aligns across 7 bases. Germline V gene lookup returns CDR1 SGHDT and CDR2 YYEEEE. The CDR3 contains 12 residues. V lost 2 bases and J lost 16; bases outside the gene matches: 6.

This clonotype was detected only once. This chain uses TRBV27 with TRBJ2-2; 7 bases map to TRBD1. Germline assignment: CDR1 MNHEY and CDR2 SMNVEV (reference sequence). Trimming at V came to 7 bases and at J to 4 bases, leaving 12 bases not matched to a gene. This CDR3 is 16 amino acids long. For the CDR3, the DNA is TGTGCCAGCACTACAACGACAGGGATGATCACCGGGGAGCTGTTTTTT. This codes for CASTTTTGMITGELFF.

CDR3 loop: CSAPLRTGAHEQYF. CDR3 sequence (DNA): TGCAGTGCACCCCTTCGGACAGGGGCCCACGAGCAGTACTTC. V is TRBV20-1 and J is TRBJ2-7; TRBD1 aligns across 9 bases. The junction had 11 bases not matched to a gene; V was cut back by 6 bases and J by 5 bases. The CDR3 consists of 14 residues. Germline loops: CDR1 DFQATT, CDR2 SNEGSKA (reference sequence).

This clonotype was observed a few times. The chain employs TRBV5-1 and TRBJ2-7, with D possibly matching TRBD2 (5 bases). Deletions cut 1 base from V and 3 bases from J, with 14 bases between. The CDR3 is 15 amino acids. The germline gives CDR1 SGHRS, CDR2 YFSETQ. CDR3 sequence reads: CASSLMPSGVYEQYF. The CDR3 DNA sequence: TGCGCCAGCAGCTTGATGCCCAGCGGAGTCTACGAGCAGTACTTC. Combining the CDR3 with reference TRBV5-1 and TRBJ2-7 gives the whole variable domain KAGVTQTPRYLIKTRGQQVTLSCSPISGHRSVSWYQQTPGQGLQFLFEYFSETQRNKGNFPGRFSGRQFSNSRSEMNVSTLELGDSALYLCASSLMPSGVYEQYFGPGTRLTVT.

This clonotype has more than one count but fewer than ten. As DNA, the CDR3 is TGTGCCAGCAGGGCCCCGGGAGGGGAAGAGACCCAGTACTTC. Its protein product is CASRAPGGEETQYF. This chain joins TRBV12-3 or TRBV12-4 and TRBJ2-5; 8 bases match TRBD2. This CDR3 spans 14 amino acids. The junction had 6 bases not matched to a gene; V was cut back by 6 bases and J by 3 bases.

The sample holds a few counts of this clonotype. The chain joins TRBV12-3 or TRBV12-4 to TRBJ1-2, with a weak D call TRBD1 (5 bases). V was shortened by 5 bases and J by 1 base, with 20 bases between the two germline ends. This CDR3 has 17 amino acids. CDR3 protein: CASSPRVARDLNYGYTF. CDR3 nucleotide sequence: TGTGCCAGCAGTCCCCGGGTAGCTCGGGACCTTAACTATGGCTACACCTTC.

The chain has TRBV12-3 or TRBV12-4 and TRBJ1-1; no clear D gene. The CDR3 spans 16 residues. Trimming pared 6 bases from V and 10 bases from J, leaving 27 bases between. CDR3 in amino acids: CASSYRTGVSSTGAFF. CDR3 nucleotide sequence: TGTGCCAGCAGCTATAGAACTGGGGTTTCTAGTACGGGAGCTTTCTTT.

The V gene is TRBV10-3, the J gene TRBJ2-7, with 7 bases matching TRBD1. Looked up from germline, CDR1 is ENHRY and CDR2 is SYGVKD. V lost 5 bases and J lost 3; bases outside the gene matches: 7. This CDR3 comprises 14 residues. CDR3 DNA: TGTGCCATCAGTCCCGGGACAGATAACTACGAGCAGTACTTC. The encoded protein is CAISPGTDNYEQYF.

The V and J genes are TRBV27 and TRBJ2-5, with TRBD2 matching 7 bases. V was clipped by 3 bases and J by 4 bases; unmatched bases: 8. The germline V gene encodes CDR1 MNHEY and CDR2 SMNVEV (reference sequence). The CDR3 length is 15 residues. The CDR3 protein is CASSFSRDYRETQYF. For the CDR3, the DNA is TGTGCCAGCAGTTTCTCACGGGACTACAGAGAGACCCAGTACTTC.

This clonotype was counted only a few times. This sequence joins TRBV7-3 and TRBJ2-1, with D maybe TRBD2 (6 bases). The CDR3 is 15 residues long. The V end was cut by 5 bases, the J end by 8 bases, with 19 bases between. Germline V gene lookup returns CDR1 SGHTA and CDR2 FQGTGA. CDR3 sequence reads: CASSPSSLAIDEQFF. CDR3 DNA sequence: TGTGCCAGCAGCCCCTCATCTCTAGCGATCGATGAGCAGTTCTTC.

This chain links TRBV5-1 with TRBJ2-5; 8 bases match TRBD2. CDR1 and CDR2 from the germline V gene are SGHRS and YFSETQ. With 4 bases clipped from V and 3 bases from J, the junction kept 5 bases outside the gene matches. This CDR3 contains 14 residues. For the CDR3, the DNA is TGCGCCAGCAGCCCCGGGGGGGCAAAAGAGACCCAGTACTTC. Its translation is CASSPGGAKETQYF.